This paragraph reports one T cell receptor beta chain. The sample comes from a study of CD8 T cells in Susac syndrome. FACS was used to enrich TEMRA cells, whereas the CD8+ and CD4+ T cells were obtained by negative isolation. CDR1 SEHNR and CDR2 FQNEAQ come from the germline V gene (reference sequence). The CDR3 is made up of 14 amino acids. V lost 4 bases, J lost 5 bases, and 15 bases lay in between. RNA was extracted with the RNeasy kit, and a quantity of roughly 0.5 to 1 ug was reverse transcribed using random hexamers. One entry per CDR3 protein results from TCRdb running MiXCR on the immunoSEQ multiplex PCR reads. The sample lists around 45,000 distinct CDR3 sequences; 80% to 95% were seen once.

The chain has TRBV7-9 and TRBJ2-7, with a possible D match to TRBD2 (6 bases). The sequenced material came from CD8+ T cells from PBMCs. The sequence was obtained from a human donor in good health. CDR3 nucleotides: TGTGCCAGCAGCTCAGCCGGGGGACCCCACGAGCAGTACTTC. The encoded protein is CASSSAGGPHEQYF. The full variable domain, completed using reference TRBV7-9 and TRBJ2-7, is DTGVSQNPRHKITKRGQNVTFRCDPISEHNRLYWYRQTLGQGPEFLTYFQNEAQLEKSRLLSDRFSAERPKGSFSTLEIQRTEQGDSAMYLCASSSAGGPHEQYFGPGTRLTVT.